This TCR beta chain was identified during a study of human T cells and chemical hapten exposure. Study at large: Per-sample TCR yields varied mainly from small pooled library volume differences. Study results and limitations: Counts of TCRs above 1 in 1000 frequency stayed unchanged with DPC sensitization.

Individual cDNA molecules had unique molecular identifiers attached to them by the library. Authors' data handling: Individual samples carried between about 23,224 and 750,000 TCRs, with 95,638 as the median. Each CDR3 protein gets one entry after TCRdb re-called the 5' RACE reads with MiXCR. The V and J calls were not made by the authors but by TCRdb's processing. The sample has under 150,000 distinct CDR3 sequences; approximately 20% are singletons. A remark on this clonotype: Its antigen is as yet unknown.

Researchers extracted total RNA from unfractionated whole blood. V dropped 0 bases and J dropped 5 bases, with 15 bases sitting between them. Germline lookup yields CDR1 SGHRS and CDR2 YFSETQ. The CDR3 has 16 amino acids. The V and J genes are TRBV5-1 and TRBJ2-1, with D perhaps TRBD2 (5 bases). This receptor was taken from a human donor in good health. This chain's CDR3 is CASSLGMAGFNNEQFF. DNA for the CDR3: TGCGCCAGCAGCTTGGGAATGGCGGGCTTCAACAATGAGCAGTTCTTC. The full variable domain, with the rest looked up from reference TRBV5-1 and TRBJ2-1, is KAGVTQTPRYLIKTRGQQVTLSCSPISGHRSVSWYQQTPGQGLQFLFEYFSETQRNKGNFPGRFSGRQFSNSRSEMNVSTLELGDSALYLCASSLGMAGFNNEQFFGPGTRLTVL.